These 13 T cell receptor beta chains came from one sample sequenced in a study of CD8+CD57+ T cells in acquired aplastic anemia. Genomic DNA acted as the template from which TCR beta VDJ combination and CDR3 sequence profiling were carried out. TCRdb itself ran the reads through MiXCR, one entry per CDR3 protein. The sample consists of fewer than 85,000 distinct CDR3 sequences, about 70% of them appearing once. By flow cytometry, patients selected for sequencing had shown an expansion of CD8+CD57+ cells. Sequencing input: sorted CD4+, CD8+, or CD8+CD57+ T cells (not recorded which) from PBMCs. Source of these receptors: a human donor with aplastic anemia.

DNA of the CDR3: TGTGCCAGCAGCCAGCGGGAACGGGGAACAGATACGCAGTATTTT. The encoded protein is CASSQRERGTDTQYF. The J gene is TRBJ2-3, the V gene TRBV11-2; 7 positions match TRBD2. Germline lookup yields CDR1 SGHAT and CDR2 FQNNGV. There are 15 residues in the CDR3. J was trimmed by 3 bases and V by 5 bases; bases with no gene match: 8.

This clonotype was counted between two and nine times. The chain carries TRBV5-1 and TRBJ1-1; 9 positions match TRBD1. CDR3 size: 16 residues. The ends lost 0 bases at V and 1 base at J; junction bases unmatched: 4. From germline, CDR1 is SGHRS and CDR2 YFSETQ. The CDR3 is CASSLAGTGKNTEAFF. CDR3 nucleotide sequence: TGCGCCAGCAGCTTGGCCGGGACAGGGAAGAACACTGAAGCTTTCTTT.

In DNA form, the CDR3 reads TGCAGCGTTGGACAGTGGGAAAACACTGAAGCTTTCTTT. The encoded protein is CSVGQWENTEAFF. The rearrangement joins TRBV29-1 to TRBJ1-1; D might be TRBD1 (5 bases). The length of the CDR3 is 13 residues. CDR1 is SQVTM, CDR2 ANQGSEA, per germline. Deletions cut 4 bases from V and 2 bases from J, with 11 bases between.

The chain joins TRBV9 to TRBJ2-3; tentatively, D is TRBD2 (6 bases). The CDR3 has 16 amino acids. Germline V gene data show CDR1 as SGDLS and CDR2 as YYNGEE. Trimming shortened V by 0 bases and J by 1 base, and 12 bases separated the two germline ends. The CDR3 sequence: CASSVGGGEGTDTQYF. The CDR3 DNA sequence: TGTGCCAGCAGCGTAGGGGGAGGAGAAGGCACAGATACGCAGTATTTT.

The chain carries TRBV19 and TRBJ2-1; 9 bases line up with TRBD2. The CDR3 spans 15 residues. The V gene end was trimmed by 7 bases and the J gene end by 8 bases; junction bases not matched to a gene: 12. CDR1 is LNHDA and CDR2 is SQIVND in the germline V gene (reference sequence). CDR3 in DNA: TGTGCCAGTAAGGCGGAGCGGGGGGCTAGCGATGAGCAGTTCTTC. Translation: CASKAERGASDEQFF.

This clonotype appeared a few times. This rearrangement joins TRBV2 to TRBJ2-2; D not resolved. CDR3 length: 12 residues. The V gene lost 7 bases and the J gene lost 6 bases, with 9 bases spanning the gap. The germline V gene encodes CDR1 SNHLY and CDR2 FYNNEI. The CDR3 sequence is CASIRPPGELFF. The CDR3, as DNA: TGTGCCAGCATCAGGCCGCCCGGGGAGCTGTTTTTT.

The chain joins TRBV10-1 to TRBJ1-2; 7 positions agree with TRBD1. V dropped 6 bases and J dropped 6; count of bases not matched to a gene: 16. Looked up from germline, CDR1 is WNHNN and CDR2 is SYGVQD (reference sequence). This CDR3 is built from 16 residues. The CDR3: CASRTGRPGTADGYTF. The CDR3 DNA sequence: TGCGCCAGCAGAACGGGGCGACCCGGGACAGCTGATGGCTACACCTTC.

CDR3: CASSPRQGSYEQYF. In DNA form, the CDR3 reads TGTGCCAGCAGCCCACGACAGGGCTCCTACGAGCAGTACTTC. The rearrangement joins TRBV7-9 to TRBJ2-7; the match to TRBD1 covers 7 bases. CDR3 length: 14 amino acids. Germline V CDR1 and CDR2: SEHNR, FQNEAQ (reference sequence). The ends lost 5 bases at V and 0 bases at J; junction bases unmatched: 4.

The chain joins TRBV2 to TRBJ2-1; D uncertain. CDR3 length equals 15 residues. V was cut by 7 bases and J by 0 bases, with 13 bases left in between. The germline V gene has CDR1 SNHLY and CDR2 FYNNEI. CDR3: CASTRTASSYNEQFF. The CDR3 bases are TGTGCCAGCACCCGGACGGCCAGCTCCTACAATGAGCAGTTCTTC.

V gene TRBV9 combines with J gene TRBJ2-5; D might be TRBD1 (5 bases). Trimming took off 1 base at V and 5 bases at J, with 9 bases between the two ends. Germline lookup yields CDR1 SGDLS and CDR2 YYNGEE. This CDR3 is built from 13 residues. The CDR3 DNA sequence: TGTGCCAGCAGCGTACAGGGCTCGGAGACCCAGTACTTC. Protein product: CASSVQGSETQYF.

V is TRBV2 and J is TRBJ2-3; TRBD1 aligns across 9 bases. The CDR3 contains 14 residues. Trimming cost V 11 bases and J 6 bases; bases outside gene matches: 12. Germline V lookup: CDR1 SNHLY, CDR2 FYNNEI. This chain's CDR3 is CAGTRDRVGDTQYF. The CDR3 DNA reads as TGTGCCGGAACCCGGGACAGGGTTGGCGATACGCAGTATTTT.

This clonotype occurred once. This chain links TRBV29-1 with TRBJ2-5; 8 bases fit TRBD1. Germline-derived CDR1 and CDR2 are SQVTM and ANQGSEA. Unmatched junction bases numbered 12, after V lost 7 bases and J lost 5 bases. The CDR3 loop spans 14 amino acids. The DNA for the CDR3 is TGCAGCGCGGTTTCACCAGGGGGCTGGGAGACCCAGTACTTC. Its protein is CSAVSPGGWETQYF.

In this sample, this clonotype turned up a few times. The chain couples TRBV15 to TRBJ1-1; unclear D gene. Germline V gene sequence: CDR1 LNHNV, CDR2 YYDKDF (reference sequence). The CDR3 totals 13 residues. Trimming pared 3 bases from V and 6 bases from J, leaving 11 bases between. The CDR3 DNA is TGTGCCACCAGCAGCGACTTTAGATCTGAAGCTTTCTTT. Its translation: CATSSDFRSEAFF.